This TCR beta chain derives from a study of PD-1 blockade in classical Hodgkin lymphoma. Study findings and constraints: The origin of the repertoire differences remains undefined, with disease activity or prior therapy as possible causes.

CDR1 SNHLY and CDR2 FYNNEI come from the germline V gene. Trimming took off 7 bases at V and 6 bases at J, with 20 bases between the two ends. The CDR3 loop spans 15 amino acids. Relapses following autologous stem cell transplantation were seen in all patients, with brentuximab vedotin exposure varying. Complete response, partial response or progressive disease made up the best responses. Turning to this clone: Its antigen is not known.

Profiled with immunoSEQ multiplex PCR; TCRdb holds only in-frame clones, not every one. There are 84,000 or so clones in the sample; around 90% occur only once, and around 2.4% lies in the top ten. The receptor was derived from a human donor with classical Hodgkin lymphoma. The sample consisted of peripheral blood mononuclear cells (PBMCs), taken before the second cycle of nivolumab. J is TRBJ2-3 and V is TRBV2; D is perhaps TRBD1 (7 bases). The CDR3 loop reads CASTQGGRVLDTQYF. CDR3 in DNA: TGTGCCAGCACCCAGGGGGGACGCGTCCTTGATACGCAGTATTTT.